The clone carrying this TCR beta chain was observed a handful of times. These data originate in a study of Ad26.COV2.S vaccination and SARS-CoV-2 variants. Background on the study: It was the COV1001 Ad26.COV2.S trial arm that included the donor.

Sequencing used immunoSEQ multiplex PCR; TCRdb keeps in-frame clones, though not all of them. The table shows about 320,000 clones, with 90% occurring only once. The treatment: some 19 received Ad26.COV2.S at low or high dose, single or two shots; about five received placebo; per-sample allocation not given. At day 63 after the first vaccine or placebo injection, samples were drawn. V lost 6 bases and J 2 bases, leaving 17 bases between the germline ends. Germline CDR1 is SEHNR and CDR2 is FQNEAQ (reference sequence). The CDR3 is 15 residues long. The sequence came from a person aged 18 to 65 who received the Ad26.COV2.S COVID-19 vaccine or a placebo. This chain connects TRBV7-9 to TRBJ2-7, with D hard to call. The source material was peripheral blood, sampled in a trial of Ad26.COV2.S vaccine versus placebo. CDR3 loop: CASRPTAGRPYEQYF. CDR3 sequence (DNA): TGTGCCAGCAGGCCAACAGCCGGGCGACCCTACGAGCAGTACTTC.